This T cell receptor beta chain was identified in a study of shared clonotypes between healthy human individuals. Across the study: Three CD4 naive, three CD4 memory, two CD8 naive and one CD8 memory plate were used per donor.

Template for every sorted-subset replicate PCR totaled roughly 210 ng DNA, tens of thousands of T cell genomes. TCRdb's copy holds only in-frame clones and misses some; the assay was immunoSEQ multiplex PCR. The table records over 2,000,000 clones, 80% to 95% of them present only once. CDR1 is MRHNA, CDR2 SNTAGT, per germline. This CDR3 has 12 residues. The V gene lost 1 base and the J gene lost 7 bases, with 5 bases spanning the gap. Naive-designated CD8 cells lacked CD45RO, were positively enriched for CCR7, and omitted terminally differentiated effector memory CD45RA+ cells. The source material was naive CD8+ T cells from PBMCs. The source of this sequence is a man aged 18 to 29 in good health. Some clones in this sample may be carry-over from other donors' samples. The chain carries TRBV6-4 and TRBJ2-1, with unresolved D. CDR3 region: CASSDFRNEQFF. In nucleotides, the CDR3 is TGTGCCAGCAGTGACTTCAGGAATGAGCAGTTCTTC.